This T cell receptor (beta chain) appears in the sequencing data of a study of cytomegalovirus exposure and HLA in healthy donors. This clone showed up just a few times. CDR3 length: 14 amino acids. Germline lookup yields CDR1 LNHDA and CDR2 SQIVND (reference sequence). The trim removed 5 bases at V and 2 bases at J, leaving 3 bases unmatched. PCR was performed using 60 Vbeta and 13 Jbeta primers. Method: immunoSEQ multiplex PCR; TCRdb's copy keeps in-frame clones and lacks some. The sample lists roughly 160,000 clones, over 60% occurring once. This TCR was recovered from a girl under 18 in good health and CMV-seronegative. The sample comprised PBMCs. This chain uses TRBV19 with TRBJ1-1, with 9 bases fitting TRBD1. CDR3 region: CASSGGQGNTEAFF. The DNA of the CDR3 is TGTGCCAGTAGTGGGGGACAGGGAAACACTGAAGCTTTCTTT. Variable domain in full (rest from reference TRBV19 and TRBJ1-1): DGGITQSPKYLFRKEGQNVTLSCEQNLNHDAMYWYRQDPGQGLRLIYYSQIVNDFQKGDIAEGYSVSREKKESFPLTVTSAQKNPTAFYLCASSGGQGNTEAFFGQGTRLTVV.